The 12 T cell receptor beta chains presented below share a single source sample, sequenced in a study of circulating and synovial CD4+ cells in juvenile arthritis. Measured with immunoSEQ multiplex PCR; TCRdb has only the in-frame clones, and not every one. Of under 40,000 clones in the sample, 80% to 95% were seen once. Sequencing was done on a sample of CD4+ T cells from blood. These receptors originate from a human donor with juvenile idiopathic arthritis.

J is TRBJ1-1 and V is TRBV15; 7 nucleotides match TRBD1. The CDR3 has 15 amino acids. V shed 3 bases and J 2 bases; nucleotides not matched to a gene: 6. Germline V gene lookup returns CDR1 LNHNV and CDR2 YYDKDF (reference sequence). The DNA of the CDR3 is TGTGCCACCAGCAGCGGGACAGCGCTTAACACTGAAGCTTTCTTT. Encoded protein: CATSSGTALNTEAFF.

A word on this clone: This specimen includes other DNA sequences encoding the same CDR3. The CDR3 is CASSLDLQETQYF. The CDR3 DNA is TGTGCCAGCAGCTTAGACCTTCAAGAGACCCAGTACTTC. This sequence joins TRBV11-3 and TRBJ2-5; the D is unclear. The CDR3 runs to 13 residues. Per the germline V gene, CDR1 is SGHNT and CDR2 is YENEEA. The germline V and J ends were trimmed by 0 bases and 2 bases, with 4 bases remaining between them.

This clone has a handful of counts. The chain links TRBV19 to TRBJ2-2, with 7 bases that match TRBD2. CDR1 and CDR2 from the germline V gene are LNHDA and SQIVND (reference sequence). This CDR3 contains 15 residues. Trimming took 4 bases from V and 3 from J; bases not matched to a gene: 5. The CDR3, as DNA: TGTGCCAGTAGTAGTAGCGGGTTGGACACCGGGGAGCTGTTTTTT. It codes for CASSSSGLDTGELFF.

The chain uses TRBV10-3 and TRBJ1-2, with D possibly matching TRBD1 (6 bases). V was shortened by 2 bases and J by 4 bases, with 14 bases between the two germline ends. CDR3 size: 15 residues. CDR1 and CDR2 (germline): ENHRY, SYGVKD. The CDR3 spells CAISEKGGSFYGYTF. CDR3 bases: TGTGCCATCAGTGAGAAAGGGGGATCCTTCTATGGCTACACCTTC.

CDR3: CASSLTLAEETQYF. The CDR3 DNA sequence: TGTGCCAGCAGCTTAACTCTAGCGGAAGAGACCCAGTACTTC. The chain has TRBV7-2 and TRBJ2-5; 7 bases are shared with TRBD2. V gave up 2 bases and J gave up 3 bases; unmatched junction bases: 3. The CDR3 runs 14 residues. Germline V CDR1 and CDR2: SGHTA, FQGNSA.

The chain employs TRBV27 and TRBJ1-5; TRBD1 agrees at 8 bases. CDR1 is MNHEY, CDR2 SMNVEV, per germline (reference sequence). V shed 8 bases and J 5 bases; nucleotides not matched to a gene: 8. This CDR3 comprises 14 residues. This CDR3 reads CASRRQGSHQPQHF. The DNA for the CDR3 is TGTGCCAGCCGGAGACAGGGGTCTCATCAGCCCCAGCATTTT.

The chain recombines TRBV29-1 with TRBJ1-1; perhaps TRBD1 as D (5 bases). The CDR3 is made up of 13 amino acids. Per the germline V gene, CDR1 is SQVTM and CDR2 is ANQGSEA. Trimming removed 5 bases from V and 0 bases from J, with 10 bases in between. CDR3 sequence: CSVQQALNTEAFF. The CDR3 DNA is TGCAGCGTTCAACAGGCCTTGAACACTGAAGCTTTCTTT. The full variable domain, completed using reference TRBV29-1 and TRBJ1-1, is SAVISQKPSRDICQRGTSLTIQCQVDSQVTMMFWYRQQPGQSLTLIATANQGSEATYESGFVIDKFPISRPNLTFSTLTVSNMSPEDSSIYLCSVQQALNTEAFFGQGTRLTVV.

The chain carries TRBV11-2 and TRBJ2-5, with D possibly TRBD1 on 5 matching bases. In germline, CDR1 is SGHAT, CDR2 FQNNGV. The CDR3 is 17 residues long. V lost 0 bases and J 5 bases, leaving 19 bases between the germline ends. The CDR3 reads CASSLEAHGAGWETQYF. CDR3 DNA: TGTGCCAGCAGCTTAGAGGCCCACGGTGCAGGGTGGGAGACCCAGTACTTC.

V and J are TRBV30 and TRBJ2-7, with 9 bases lining up with TRBD2. In germline, CDR1 is GTSNPN, CDR2 SVGIG (reference sequence). J lost 5 bases, V lost 5 bases, and 10 bases had no gene match. This CDR3 is built from 14 residues. DNA for the CDR3: TGTGCCTGGCCCCGAGCTAGCGGGAATCACGAGCAGTACTTC. This gives the protein CAWPRASGNHEQYF.

This chain joins TRBV5-1 and TRBJ2-3, with a tentative D call TRBD2 (5 bases). V lost 0 bases and J lost 3, with 5 bases in between. Germline lookup yields CDR1 SGHRS and CDR2 YFSETQ. This CDR3 contains 13 residues. CDR3 amino acids: CASSLAGTDTQYF. The CDR3 nucleotides are TGCGCCAGCAGCTTGGCGGGAACAGATACGCAGTATTTT.

This chain uses TRBV30 with TRBJ2-7; D remains unclear. This CDR3 has 13 residues. V shed 4 bases and J shed 4 bases, with 14 bases lying between them. The germline CDR1 and CDR2 sequences are GTSNPN and SVGIG (reference sequence). This CDR3 is CAWTTDTKYEQYF. The CDR3 bases are TGTGCCTGGACAACTGACACAAAGTACGAGCAGTACTTC.

The CDR3 is CASSLGQGAGNLNNGYTF. Here the CDR3 DNA reads TGTGCCAGCAGCTTGGGGCAGGGGGCAGGAAATTTAAACAATGGCTACACCTTC. The chain has TRBV7-9 and TRBJ1-2; 8 nucleotides align to TRBD1. There are 18 residues in the CDR3. Trimming cost V 3 bases and J 6 bases; bases outside gene matches: 18. Germline assignment: CDR1 SEHNR and CDR2 FQNEAQ (reference sequence).